Shown below are 26 T cell receptor beta chains from a single sample sequenced in a study of T cell repertoires in cytomegalovirus infection. From the reads, TCRdb called clonotypes with MiXCR, one entry per CDR3 protein. Of roughly 760,000 distinct CDR3 sequences listed, roughly 36% are singletons. Sequencing used PBMCs. The receptor source for this set is a human donor in good health (CMV status not recorded). Some clones in this sample may be carry-over from other donors' samples.

The gene calls are TRBV20-1 and TRBJ2-5, with a weak D call TRBD1 (6 bases). The CDR3 has 14 residues. V gave up 2 bases and J gave up 0 bases, with 10 bases separating them. The V gene's germline CDR1 is DFQATT and CDR2 SNEGSKA (reference sequence). CDR3 in DNA: TGCAGTGCTAGAAGGACAGCTTACCAAGAGACCCAGTACTTC. Protein product: CSARRTAYQETQYF.

This clonotype was detected only a few times. V gene TRBV6-5 combines with J gene TRBJ2-7, with D possibly being TRBD2 (5 bases). The CDR3 is 16 residues long. The ends were cut back, 4 bases at V and 0 bases at J, with 16 bases in the middle. Per the germline V gene, CDR1 is MNHEY and CDR2 is SVGAGI. As DNA, the CDR3 is TGTGCCAGCAGTTCCGCAAGCGGAGAACTCTCCTACGAGCAGTACTTC. Translated: CASSSASGELSYEQYF.

The V call is TRBV19, the J call TRBJ2-7, with 7 nucleotides matching TRBD1. Germline CDR1 is LNHDA and CDR2 is SQIVND (reference sequence). The V gene end was trimmed by 5 bases and the J gene end by 4 bases; junction bases not matched to a gene: 11. CDR3 length equals 15 residues. This CDR3 reads CASSPQDRSTYEQYF. The CDR3 DNA follows: TGTGCCAGTAGTCCCCAGGACAGGTCAACGTACGAGCAGTACTTC.

This clonotype has a count of ten or more. The chain couples TRBV7-2 to TRBJ1-5; D remains unclear. CDR1 SGHTA and CDR2 FQGNSA come from the germline V gene. V was pared by 1 base and J by 2 bases, with 9 bases between. The CDR3 consists of 15 residues. The CDR3 coding sequence is TGTGCCAGCAGCTTAGTCGGAGCGGGCAATCAGCCCCAGCATTTT. Translation gives CASSLVGAGNQPQHF.

This clonotype was observed at least ten times. The V call is TRBV7-2, the J call TRBJ1-4; 7 bases align to TRBD1. Germline values: CDR1 SGHTA, CDR2 FQGNSA. The CDR3 contains 15 residues. Trimming removed 5 bases from V and 3 bases from J; junction bases left unmatched: 6. CDR3 bases: TGTGCCAGCAGCCCGCCGGGACAGCCTAATGAAAAACTGTTTTTT. It is translated as CASSPPGQPNEKLFF. Full variable domain (missing parts from reference TRBV7-2 and TRBJ1-4): GAGVSQSPSNKVTEKGKDVELRCDPISGHTALYWYRQSLGQGLEFLIYFQGNSAPDKSGLPSDRFSAERTGGSVSTLTIQRTQQEDSAVYLCASSPPGQPNEKLFFGSGTQLSVL.

This chain connects TRBV12-3 or TRBV12-4 to TRBJ1-5; the D gene is possibly TRBD1 (5 bases). The V and J ends lost 7 bases and 6 bases respectively, with 19 bases between them. The CDR3 has 15 amino acids. The CDR3 reads CASTVTGTQGQPQHF. The CDR3 DNA reads as TGTGCCAGCACCGTGACCGGGACTCAGGGTCAGCCCCAGCATTTT.

V and J are TRBV7-9 and TRBJ1-1, with D possibly matching TRBD1 (6 bases). The CDR3 has 14 amino acids. The germline V gene encodes CDR1 SEHNR and CDR2 FQNEAQ (reference sequence). Trimming removed 3 bases from V and 5 bases from J, with 13 bases in between. The DNA for the CDR3 is TGTGCCAGCAGCTTCCTGGCGGGGGCAACTGAAGCTTTCTTT. This codes for CASSFLAGATEAFF.

With respect to this clonotype: At one end, the junction sequence differs from germline, possibly due to a read error. CDR3 bases: TGTACCAGCAGCTTAGGTGGGACTGAAGCTTTCTTT. Amino acid sequence: CTSSLGGTEAFF. V and J are TRBV11-2 and TRBJ1-1; D gene ambiguous. The CDR3 spans 12 residues. In germline, CDR1 is SGHAT, CDR2 FQNNGV.

The V call is TRBV7-9, the J call TRBJ1-5, with 7 positions matching TRBD1. CDR1 and CDR2 (germline): SEHNR, FQNEAQ (reference sequence). The CDR3 loop spans 15 amino acids. J gave up 3 bases and V 8 bases, and 10 bases lay outside the gene matches. The CDR3 loop reads CASATGNAHNQPQHF. The CDR3 DNA reads as TGTGCCAGCGCGACAGGGAATGCTCACAATCAGCCCCAGCATTTT.

The gene calls are TRBV4-3 and TRBJ1-1; 8 positions match TRBD1. The ends lost 6 bases at V and 7 bases at J; junction bases unmatched: 7. The CDR3 is made up of 13 amino acids. CDR1 is LGHNA, CDR2 YSLEER, per germline. The CDR3 bases are TGCGCCAGCAGAGTCGACAGGGGTCGTGAAGCTTTCTTT. Its protein is CASRVDRGREAFF.

This clonotype showed up many times. The chain employs TRBV7-8 and TRBJ1-5; D is perhaps TRBD1 (5 bases). Germline values: CDR1 SGHVS, CDR2 FQNEAQ. This CDR3 has 16 residues. The V gene lost 1 base and the J gene lost 7 bases, with 17 bases spanning the gap. CDR3 protein: CASSLEGLWTRQPQHF. The DNA of the CDR3 is TGTGCCAGCAGCTTAGAAGGACTCTGGACAAGGCAGCCCCAGCATTTT.

The chain has TRBV25-1 and TRBJ2-2, with 9 bases lining up with TRBD2. The CDR3 is 19 residues long. V lost 3 bases and J lost 1; bases outside the gene matches: 12. CDR1 is MGHDK, CDR2 SYGVNS, per germline. The CDR3 is CASSDSGLREGRNTGELFF. The CDR3 nucleotides read TGTGCCAGCAGTGATAGCGGGTTGCGGGAGGGTAGGAACACCGGGGAGCTGTTTTTT.

The J gene is TRBJ2-3, the V gene TRBV12-3 or TRBV12-4; D is ambiguous. V was cut by 6 bases and J by 5 bases, with 12 bases left in between. This CDR3 region has 13 residues. CDR3 amino acids: CASSIAPGDTQYF. As DNA, the CDR3 is TGTGCCAGCAGCATAGCTCCGGGAGATACGCAGTATTTT.

This clonotype was seen only a few times. The V call is TRBV2, the J call TRBJ1-1; possibly TRBD1 for D (6 bases). The CDR3 has 13 amino acids. Germline V gene data show CDR1 as SNHLY and CDR2 as FYNNEI. V lost 4 bases, J lost 4 bases, and 10 bases lay in between. The CDR3 nucleotides read TGTGCCAGCAGTGCAGGGGAGGGCACTGAAGCTTTCTTT. As protein: CASSAGEGTEAFF.

Turning to this clonotype: A read error is likely, as this CDR3 ends without the conserved phenylalanine or tryptophan. The chain's CDR3 is CASTVTGTGDYEQYY. DNA of the CDR3: TGTGCCAGCACAGTGACAGGGACAGGGGACTACGAGCAGTACTAC. This chain joins TRBV6-6 and TRBJ2-7; 10 nucleotides line up with TRBD1. CDR1 is MNHNY and CDR2 is SVGAGI in the germline V gene (reference sequence). V shed 7 bases, J shed 3 bases, and the junction held 9 bases outside the gene matches. The CDR3 spans 15 residues.

This clonotype was counted at least ten times. The chain recombines TRBV6-2 or TRBV6-3 with TRBJ2-1; 8 positions match TRBD2. The V gene's germline CDR1 is MNHEY and CDR2 SVGEGT. The CDR3 totals 14 residues. V was clipped by 2 bases and J by 4 bases; unmatched bases: 1. This CDR3 reads CASSYGGGYNEQFF. CDR3 nucleotides: TGTGCCAGCAGTTACGGCGGGGGGTACAATGAGCAGTTCTTC.

This clonotype appeared a few times. This chain connects TRBV30 to TRBJ1-5; D gene uncertain. Germline V gene sequence: CDR1 GTSNPN, CDR2 SVGIG (reference sequence). This CDR3 region has 11 residues. V shed 0 bases and J shed 7 bases, with 4 bases lying between them. The CDR3 coding sequence is TGTGCCTGGAGTGTCGGGCAGCCCCAGCATTTT. It encodes CAWSVGQPQHF.

This clonotype was counted between two and nine times. The rearrangement uses TRBV7-9 and TRBJ2-7; 7 nucleotides agree with TRBD2. J lost 3 bases, V lost 7 bases, and 6 bases had no gene match. This CDR3 has 13 residues. Germline V CDR1 and CDR2: SEHNR, FQNEAQ (reference sequence). The CDR3 protein is CASMGGNGYEQYF. CDR3 DNA: TGTGCCAGCATGGGGGGGAATGGCTACGAGCAGTACTTC.

With regard to this clonotype: Mismatch with germline at one junction end may stem from a read error. The rearrangement joins TRBV24-1 to TRBJ1-2; perhaps TRBD1 as D (6 bases). The CDR3 is made up of 14 amino acids. CDR1 is KGHDR, CDR2 SFDVKD, per germline. For the CDR3, the DNA is TGTGCCCCCAGTGACTGGACAGAGAACTATGGCTACACCTTC. Protein: CAPSDWTENYGYTF.

The CDR3 DNA sequence: TGTGCCAGCAGCTTGAGGCGGCCCCCCTACGAGCAGTACTTC. Translated, it gives CASSLRRPPYEQYF. The chain recombines TRBV7-2 with TRBJ2-7, with D unresolved. The germline gives CDR1 SGHTA, CDR2 FQGNSA. The CDR3 contains 14 residues. V lost 3 bases to trimming and J lost 2 bases, with 11 bases between them.

The sample holds one count of this clonotype. The chain carries TRBV6-2 or TRBV6-3 and TRBJ1-2; D unclear. The CDR3 runs 13 residues. Looked up from germline, CDR1 is MNHEY and CDR2 is SVGEGT. The V end was cut by 6 bases, the J end by 8 bases, with 16 bases between. CDR3 in DNA: TGTGCCAGCAGAGATTTTTCCCCGGAGGGCTACACCTTC. This translates into CASRDFSPEGYTF.

This clonotype has more than one count but fewer than ten. The V and J genes are TRBV11-1 and TRBJ2-1, with TRBD2 matching 10 bases. CDR1 and CDR2 from the germline V gene are SGHAT and FQDESV (reference sequence). The CDR3 runs to 15 residues. V shed 5 bases, J shed 4 bases, and the junction held 5 bases outside the gene matches. The CDR3 here is CASSPLAGQYNEQFF. CDR3 sequence (DNA): TGTGCCAGCAGCCCACTAGCGGGACAGTACAATGAGCAGTTCTTC. The whole variable domain, filled in from reference TRBV11-1 and TRBJ2-1, reads EAEVAQSPRYKITEKSQAVAFWCDPISGHATLYWYRQILGQGPELLVQFQDESVVDDSQLPKDRFSAERLKGVDSTLKIQPAELGDSAMYLCASSPLAGQYNEQFFGPGTRLTVL.

This rearrangement joins TRBV19 to TRBJ2-5; D possibly uses TRBD1 or TRBD2 (5 bases each). V lost 9 bases and J 0 bases, leaving 14 bases between the germline ends. This CDR3 comprises 14 residues. The germline gives CDR1 LNHDA, CDR2 SQIVND (reference sequence). This CDR3 reads CASRDARDQETQYF. The CDR3 coding sequence is TGTGCCAGCCGGGACGCCCGCGACCAAGAGACCCAGTACTTC.

A remark on this clonotype: One junction end does not reproduce the germline sequence, and a read error may be involved. This sequence joins TRBV4-1 and TRBJ2-7; no definite D call. This CDR3 contains 15 residues. Looked up from germline, CDR1 is MGHRA and CDR2 is YSYEKL. Here the CDR3 DNA reads TGTGCCAGCAGCCCCTCAGGATTCAGCTCCTACGAGCAGTACTTC. It specifies CASSPSGFSSYEQYF.

The chain carries TRBV7-9 and TRBJ1-2; 7 bases align to TRBD1. The V segment lost 2 bases and the J segment 2 bases; nucleotides outside the gene matches: 2. Germline V lookup: CDR1 SEHNR, CDR2 FQNEAQ (reference sequence). The CDR3 consists of 14 residues. In nucleotides, the CDR3 is TGTGCCAGCAGCTTACCGGACAGGAACTATGGCTACACCTTC. Amino acids: CASSLPDRNYGYTF.

Only a few counts were recorded for this clonotype. The chain employs TRBV19 and TRBJ2-1; D may match TRBD1 or TRBD2 (5 bases each). Trimming removed 2 bases from V and 2 bases from J, with 10 bases in between. CDR1 LNHDA and CDR2 SQIVND come from the germline V gene (reference sequence). This CDR3 has 15 amino acids. The CDR3 sequence: CASSIRGAAYNEQFF. The CDR3 coding sequence is TGTGCCAGTAGTATAAGAGGGGCAGCCTACAATGAGCAGTTCTTC.